One and the same sample provided the 2 T cell receptor beta chains below, sequenced in a study of technical replicates of blood from several donors. The method was immunoSEQ multiplex PCR; TCRdb's version includes in-frame clones alone and lacks a portion of them. The top ten clones hold approximately 0.15% of a sample with 80,000 or so clones, nearly 98% of them seen once. Sequenced input: T cells isolated from PBMCs. All receptors derive from a human donor in good health.

The chain joins TRBV4-2 to TRBJ2-2; 10 positions match TRBD2. The CDR3 has 20 residues. Germline loops: CDR1 LGHNA, CDR2 YNFKEQ. The V segment lost 3 bases and the J segment 5 bases; nucleotides outside the gene matches: 18. The CDR3 DNA reads as TGTGCCAGCAGCCACCCCCCGCTAGCGGGAGTTGGTGGCGGAACCGGGGAGCTGTTTTTT. Its translation: CASSHPPLAGVGGGTGELFF.

This chain connects TRBV19 to TRBJ2-5; 11 bases agree with TRBD2. Germline V gene sequence: CDR1 LNHDA, CDR2 SQIVND (reference sequence). V lost 5 bases to trimming and J lost 9 bases; unmatched junction nucleotides: 17. The CDR3 has 17 residues. The DNA of the CDR3 is TGTGCCAGTAGTCCTCTGCTAGCGGGAGGACCCTCCGAGGCCCAGTACTTC. It yields the protein CASSPLLAGGPSEAQYF.